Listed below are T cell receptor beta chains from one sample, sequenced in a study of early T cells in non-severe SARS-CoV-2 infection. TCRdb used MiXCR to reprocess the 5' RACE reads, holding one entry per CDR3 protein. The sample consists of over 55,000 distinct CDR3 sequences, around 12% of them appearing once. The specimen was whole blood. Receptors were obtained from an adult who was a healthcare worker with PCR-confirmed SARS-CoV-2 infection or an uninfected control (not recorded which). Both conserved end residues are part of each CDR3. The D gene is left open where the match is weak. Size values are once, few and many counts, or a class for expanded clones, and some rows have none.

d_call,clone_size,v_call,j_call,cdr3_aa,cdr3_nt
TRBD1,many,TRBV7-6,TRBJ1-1,CASSVAGGSSTEAFF,TGTGCCAGCAGCGTGGCAGGGGGGTCTAGCACTGAAGCTTTCTTT
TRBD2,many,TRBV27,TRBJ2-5,CASAGLAGGETQYF,TGTGCCAGCGCTGGACTAGCGGGGGGGGAGACCCAGTACTTC
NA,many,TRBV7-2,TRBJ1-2,CASSLVYQGSDTF,TGTGCCAGCAGCTTAGTGTACCAGGGTTCCGACACCTTC
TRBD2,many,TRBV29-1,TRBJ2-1,CSVLGLAYNEQFF,TGCAGCGTTCTAGGACTAGCCTACAATGAGCAGTTCTTC
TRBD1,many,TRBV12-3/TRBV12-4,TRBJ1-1,CASSLRGREAFF,TGTGCCAGCAGTTTAAGGGGGCGTGAAGCTTTCTTT
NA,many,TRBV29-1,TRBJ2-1,CSVDPYNEQFF,TGCAGCGTTGATCCCTACAATGAGCAGTTCTTC
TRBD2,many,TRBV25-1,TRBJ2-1,CATETSGSDNEQFF,TGTGCCACTGAGACTAGCGGGAGCGACAATGAGCAGTTCTTC
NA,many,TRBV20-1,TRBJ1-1,CSARDTDRLEPFF,TGCAGTGCTAGAGATACAGACCGACTCGAACCTTTCTTT
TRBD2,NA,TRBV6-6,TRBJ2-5,CASNPPGGGGETQYF,TGTGCCAGCAATCCCCCGGGCGGGGGAGGGGAGACCCAGTACTTC
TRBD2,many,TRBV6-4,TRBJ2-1,CASSTSDNDEQFF,TGTGCCAGCAGTACTAGCGACAACGATGAGCAGTTCTTC
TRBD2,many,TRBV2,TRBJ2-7,CASSVRGGYDEQYF,TGTGCCAGCAGTGTGCGCGGGGGGTATGACGAGCAGTACTTC
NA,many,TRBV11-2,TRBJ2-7,CASSPLAGYEQYF,TGTGCCAGCAGCCCCCTAGCTGGGTACGAGCAGTACTTC
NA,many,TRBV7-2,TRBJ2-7,CASSLGAIMSYEQYF,TGTGCCAGCAGCTTAGGGGCCATAATGTCCTACGAGCAGTACTTC
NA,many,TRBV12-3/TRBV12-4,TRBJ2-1,CASSRVEGHNEQFF,TGTGCCAGCAGTAGGGTTGAAGGACACAATGAGCAGTTCTTC
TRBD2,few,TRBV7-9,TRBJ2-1,CASSSLAGGRLGEQFF,TGTGCCAGCAGCTCTTTAGCGGGGGGACGGCTAGGTGAGCAGTTCTTC
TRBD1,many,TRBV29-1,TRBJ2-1,CSVAPGQVGNEQFF,TGCAGCGTAGCACCGGGACAGGTCGGCAATGAGCAGTTCTTC
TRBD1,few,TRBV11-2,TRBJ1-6,CASSLQGDSPLHF,TGTGCCAGCAGCTTACAGGGGGATTCACCCCTCCACTTT
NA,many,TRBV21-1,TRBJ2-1,CASSKAQAVERNEQFF,TGTGCCAGCAGCAAAGCGCAGGCAGTCGAGCGCAATGAGCAGTTCTTC
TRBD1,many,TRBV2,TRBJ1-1,CASSEQGQGNTEAFF,TGTGCCAGCAGTGAACAAGGACAGGGAAACACTGAAGCTTTCTTT
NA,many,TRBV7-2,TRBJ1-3,CASSPVTENTIYF,TGTGCCAGCAGCCCCGTCACTGAAAACACCATATATTTT
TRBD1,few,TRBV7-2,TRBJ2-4,CASSTPQGAYIQYF,TGTGCCAGCAGCACCCCCCAGGGGGCCTACATTCAGTACTTC
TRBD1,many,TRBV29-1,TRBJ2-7,CSVAIGGGEQYF,TGCAGCGTGGCTATAGGGGGCGGCGAGCAGTACTTC
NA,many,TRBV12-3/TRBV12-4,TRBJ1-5,CASAVRTGLSVNQPQHF,TGTGCCAGTGCCGTCCGTACGGGACTCTCAGTAAATCAGCCCCAGCATTTT
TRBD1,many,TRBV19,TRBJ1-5,CASSRGDRDQPQHF,TGTGCCAGTAGTAGGGGGGACAGGGATCAGCCCCAGCATTTT
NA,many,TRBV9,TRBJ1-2,CASSVRGNYGYTF,TGTGCCAGCAGCGTGAGGGGAAACTATGGCTACACCTTC
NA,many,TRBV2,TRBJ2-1,CASRERNYNEQFF,TGTGCCAGCAGGGAGCGGAACTACAATGAGCAGTTCTTC
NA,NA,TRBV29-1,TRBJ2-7,CSVLGQEYSYEQYF,TGCAGCGTTCTCGGGCAGGAGTACTCCTACGAGCAGTACTTC
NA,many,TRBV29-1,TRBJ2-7,CSALTSYEQYF,TGCAGCGCCCTCACGAGCTACGAGCAGTACTTC
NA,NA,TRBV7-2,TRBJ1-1,CASSLADRRTEAFF,TGTGCCAGCAGCTTAGCGGACAGAAGGACTGAAGCTTTCTTT